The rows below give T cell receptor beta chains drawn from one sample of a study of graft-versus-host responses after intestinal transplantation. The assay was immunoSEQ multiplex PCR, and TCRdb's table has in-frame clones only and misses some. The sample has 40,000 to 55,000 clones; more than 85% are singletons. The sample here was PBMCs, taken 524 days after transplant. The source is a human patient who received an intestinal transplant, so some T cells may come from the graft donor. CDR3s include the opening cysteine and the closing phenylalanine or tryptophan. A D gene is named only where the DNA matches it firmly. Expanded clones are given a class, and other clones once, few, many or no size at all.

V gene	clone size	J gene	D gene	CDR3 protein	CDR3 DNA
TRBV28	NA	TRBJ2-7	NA	CASSLRRGGYEQYF	TGTGCCAGCAGTTTAAGGAGGGGGGGCTACGAGCAGTACTTC
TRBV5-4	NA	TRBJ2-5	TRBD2	CASSARTSGPRETQYF	TGTGCCAGCAGCGCGCGGACTAGCGGGCCACGAGAGACCCAGTACTTC
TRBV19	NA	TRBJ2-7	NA	CASSPSGPPFSYEQYF	TGTGCCAGTAGTCCCAGCGGGCCTCCATTCTCCTACGAGCAGTACTTC
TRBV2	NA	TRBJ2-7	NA	CASSDRVWGEQYF	TGTGCCAGCAGTGACCGTGTGTGGGGCGAGCAGTACTTC
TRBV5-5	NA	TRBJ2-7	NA	CASSLEWYEQYF	TGTGCCAGCAGCTTGGAGTGGTACGAGCAGTACTTC
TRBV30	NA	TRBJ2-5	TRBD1	CAWSRQGVEISQYF	TGTGCCTGGAGTCGACAGGGGGTAGAAATAAGCCAGTACTTC
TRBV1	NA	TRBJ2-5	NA	CTSNQEVGAQYF	TGCACCAGCAACCAAGAGGTCGGGGCCCAGTACTTC
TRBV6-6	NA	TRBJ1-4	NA	CASSLNEKLFF	TGTGCCAGCAGTCTTAATGAAAAACTGTTTTTT
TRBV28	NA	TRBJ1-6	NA	CASKIGSSPLHF	TGTGCCAGCAAAATAGGAAGTTCACCCCTCCACTTT
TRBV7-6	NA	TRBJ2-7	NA	CASSLEAAGTAEQYF	TGTGCCAGCAGCTTAGAGGCGGCAGGGACGGCCGAGCAGTACTTC
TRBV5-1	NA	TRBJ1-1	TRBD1	CASSLDVGTGAEAFF	TGCGCCAGCAGCTTGGACGTGGGGACAGGCGCCGAAGCTTTCTTT
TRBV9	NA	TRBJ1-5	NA	CASSVAGKNQPQHF	TGTGCCAGCAGCGTAGCTGGGAAGAATCAGCCCCAGCATTTT
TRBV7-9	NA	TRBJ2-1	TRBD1	CASSSHRDRINEQFF	TGTGCCAGCAGTTCCCACCGGGACAGGATAAATGAGCAGTTCTTC
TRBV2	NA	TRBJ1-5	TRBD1	CASSATTGVGNQPQHF	TGTGCCAGCAGTGCAACCACAGGGGTAGGCAATCAGCCCCAGCATTTT
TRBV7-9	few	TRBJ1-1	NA	CASSPGQRDAFF	TGTGCCAGCAGCCCAGGACAGAGGGACGCTTTCTTT
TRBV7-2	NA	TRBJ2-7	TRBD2	CASKPNSRLAQRSYEQYF	TGTGCCAGCAAACCAAATTCGAGACTAGCCCAACGATCCTACGAGCAGTACTTC
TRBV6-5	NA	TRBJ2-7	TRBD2	CASTGLAGAYEQYF	TGTGCCAGCACCGGACTAGCGGGAGCCTACGAGCAGTACTTC
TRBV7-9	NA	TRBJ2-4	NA	CASSLGRAKNIQYF	TGTGCCAGCAGCTTAGGCAGAGCCAAAAACATTCAGTACTTC
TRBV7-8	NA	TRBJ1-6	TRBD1	CASSLQTGVVRDSPLHF	TGTGCCAGCAGCTTACAAACAGGGGTCGTTCGGGATTCACCCCTCCACTTT
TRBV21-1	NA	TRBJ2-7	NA	CASSPIAEPYEQYF	TGTGCCAGCAGCCCTATAGCGGAACCCTACGAGCAGTACTTC
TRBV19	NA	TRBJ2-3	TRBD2	CASSQLAASTDTQYF	TGTGCCAGTAGTCAACTAGCGGCTAGCACAGATACGCAGTATTTT
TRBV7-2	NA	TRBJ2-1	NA	CASSSRQFGNNEQFF	TGTGCCAGCAGCTCCCGGCAATTCGGAAACAATGAGCAGTTCTTC